Listed below are T cell receptor beta chains from one sample, sequenced in a study of shared clonotypes between healthy human individuals. Repertoires were generated with immunoSEQ multiplex PCR, while TCRdb's copy carries only in-frame clones and drops some. The data show approximately 720,000 clones, roughly 78% seen once. The source material was memory CD4+ T cells sorted from blood. The origin of the receptors is a woman under 40 in good health. CDR3s include the opening cysteine and the closing phenylalanine or tryptophan. The D gene is left open where the match is weak. Rows may omit the clone size; those that give it use once, few, many or a size class.

clone size	V gene	J gene	D gene	CDR3 length	CDR3 protein	CDR3 DNA
-	TRBV13	TRBJ1-1	-	12	CASSLVGGIAFF	TGTGCCAGCAGCTTAGTAGGAGGGATAGCTTTCTTT
-	TRBV15	TRBJ2-1	-	12	CATSRPPPEQFF	TGTGCCACCAGCAGGCCACCACCTGAGCAGTTCTTC
once	TRBV7-3	TRBJ2-2	TRBD1	18	CASSPHIWGQERTGELFF	TGTGCCAGCAGCCCGCACATCTGGGGACAGGAGAGAACCGGGGAGCTGTTTTTT
-	TRBV30	TRBJ1-3	-	13	CAYSSSSGNTIYF	TGTGCCTATTCTTCAAGCTCTGGAAACACCATATATTTT
-	TRBV5-5	TRBJ2-1	-	13	CASSLRGLTEQFF	TGTGCCAGCAGCTTGAGGGGACTTACTGAGCAGTTCTTC
-	TRBV28	TRBJ2-7	-	11	CASSRRYEQYF	TGTGCCAGCAGCCGCCGCTACGAGCAGTACTTC
once	TRBV28	TRBJ1-3	-	14	CASSRQGTRNTIYF	TGTGCCAGCAGCCGCCAGGGGACTAGAAACACCATATATTTT
-	TRBV2	TRBJ2-1	TRBD2	15	CASSDPGLAGVEQFF	TGTGCCAGCAGTGACCCTGGACTAGCGGGAGTTGAGCAGTTCTTC
-	TRBV5-5	TRBJ2-1	-	13	CASGILTLDEQFF	TGTGCCAGCGGCATTCTAACGCTAGATGAGCAGTTCTTC
-	TRBV13	TRBJ2-5	TRBD1	16	CASSSKGRTGVETQYF	TGTGCCAGCAGCTCAAAAGGACGGACAGGGGTCGAGACCCAGTACTTC
-	TRBV19	TRBJ2-1	TRBD2	16	CASSFGGLVLFNEQFF	TGTGCCAGTAGTTTTGGGGGACTAGTATTGTTCAATGAGCAGTTCTTC
-	TRBV30	TRBJ2-3	-	13	CAWTLGSTDTQYF	TGTGCCTGGACCCTAGGGAGCACAGATACGCAGTATTTT
-	TRBV19	TRBJ2-7	-	14	CASSITALIYEQYF	TGTGCCAGTAGTATAACCGCCCTGATCTACGAGCAGTACTTC
-	TRBV27	TRBJ2-1	-	15	CASHPGTQIWNEQFF	TGTGCCAGCCACCCCGGGACTCAGATATGGAATGAGCAGTTCTTC
-	TRBV11-2	TRBJ2-7	TRBD2	12	CASSRTRYEQYF	TGTGCCAGCAGCCGGACTAGATACGAGCAGTACTTC